The TCR beta chain described here comes from a study of blood T cell repertoires in COVID-19. Study-wide context: The United States, Italy and Spain provided the acute and convalescent COVID-19 samples. From T cells, B-cell-depleted T cells, or PBMCs came the material, which was cDNA or gDNA.

Per the original data handling: Amplification with reference gene primers provided the estimates of nucleated cell counts. Measured with immunoSEQ multiplex PCR; TCRdb has only the in-frame clones, and not every one. For V, J and clone size, that table is used; D and trimming come from the DNA. The sample carries under 250,000 clones, 70% to 90% recorded once. Seattle patients were enrolled during active infection and followed longitudinally. The origin of this receptor is a man in his fifties or sixties with COVID-19, enrolled during active disease. The sequencing sample was made of peripheral blood.

The DNA of the CDR3 is TGTGCCAGCAGAAGAGGGACAGGGGGCGACCAAGAGACCCAGTACTTC. Translation gives CASRRGTGGDQETQYF. J is TRBJ2-5 and V is TRBV28; 12 bases align to TRBD1. The junction had 5 bases not matched to a gene; V was cut back by 6 bases and J by 0 bases. CDR1 and CDR2 (germline): MDHEN, SYDVKM. There are 16 residues in the CDR3.